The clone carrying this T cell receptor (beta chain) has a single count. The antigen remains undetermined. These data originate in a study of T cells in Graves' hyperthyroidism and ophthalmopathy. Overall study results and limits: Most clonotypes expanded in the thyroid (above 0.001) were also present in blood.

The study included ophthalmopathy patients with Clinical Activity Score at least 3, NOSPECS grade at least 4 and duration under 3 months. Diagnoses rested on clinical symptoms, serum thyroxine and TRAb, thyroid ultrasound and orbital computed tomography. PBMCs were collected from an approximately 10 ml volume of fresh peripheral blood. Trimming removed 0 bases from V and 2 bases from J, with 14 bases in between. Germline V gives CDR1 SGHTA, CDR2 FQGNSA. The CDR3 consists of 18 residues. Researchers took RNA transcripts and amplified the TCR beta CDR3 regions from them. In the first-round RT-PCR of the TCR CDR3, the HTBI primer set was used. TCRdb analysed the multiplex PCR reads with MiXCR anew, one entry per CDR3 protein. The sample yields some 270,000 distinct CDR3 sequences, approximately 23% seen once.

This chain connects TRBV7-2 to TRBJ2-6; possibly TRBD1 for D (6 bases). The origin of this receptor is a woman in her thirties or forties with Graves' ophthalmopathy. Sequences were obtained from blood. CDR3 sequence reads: CASSLAVVRGTGANVLTF. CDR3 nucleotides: TGTGCCAGCAGCTTAGCGGTAGTCAGGGGTACTGGGGCCAACGTCCTGACTTTC.